Listed below are T cell receptor beta chains from one sample, sequenced in a study of blood T cell repertoires in COVID-19. Sequencing used immunoSEQ multiplex PCR; TCRdb keeps in-frame clones, though not all of them. The sample consists of about 200,000 clones, around 87% of them appearing once. Sequencing was carried out using peripheral blood. These receptors were collected from a woman aged 50 to 65 with COVID-19, enrolled during active disease. The CDR3 runs from the conserved cysteine through the conserved F or W. The order of the fields is V gene, J gene, D gene, clone size, CDR3 protein, CDR3 DNA. The D gene is left open where the match is weak. The size field is filled for only some rows; it gives once, few, many or a size class.

>TRBV7-2|TRBJ1-2|TRBD1|NA
CASSSPQGGGYTF
TGTGCCAGCAGCTCCCCCCAGGGGGGCGGCTACACCTTC
>TRBV13|TRBJ2-7|NA|NA
CASSPGTYEQYF
TGTGCCAGCAGCCCGGGAACGTACGAGCAGTACTTC
>TRBV28|TRBJ2-5|NA|NA
CASSSGRPGETQYF
TGTGCCAGCAGTTCCGGGAGACCGGGAGAGACCCAGTACTTC
>TRBV3-1/TRBV3-2|TRBJ1-1|TRBD1|NA
CASSRKGWDRGTEAFF
TGTGCCAGCAGCCGAAAAGGATGGGACAGGGGGACTGAAGCTTTCTTT
>TRBV27|TRBJ1-3|NA|NA
CASSDYSGTLSGNTIYF
TGTGCCAGCAGTGACTACTCAGGAACTCTCTCTGGAAACACCATATATTTT
>TRBV5-4|TRBJ2-1|TRBD1|NA
CASRNDRGAYNEQFF
TGTGCCAGCAGGAATGACAGGGGGGCCTACAATGAGCAGTTCTTC
>TRBV19|TRBJ1-1|NA|NA
CASSTGQAEAFF
TGTGCCAGTAGTACCGGACAAGCCGAGGCTTTCTTT
>TRBV9|TRBJ2-2|TRBD1|NA
CASSVDGTGSGELFF
TGTGCCAGCAGCGTAGATGGGACAGGATCCGGGGAGCTGTTTTTT
>TRBV19|TRBJ2-7|TRBD1|few
CASSALRDRTYEQYF
TGTGCCAGTAGCGCCCTAAGGGACAGGACCTACGAGCAGTACTTC
>TRBV10-3|TRBJ2-2|NA|NA
CAIRETGELFF
TGTGCCATAAGAGAAACCGGGGAGCTGTTTTTT
>TRBV7-6|TRBJ2-7|NA|NA
CASSLKGGYEQYF
TGTGCCAGCAGCTTAAAAGGGGGCTACGAGCAGTACTTC
>TRBV5-4|TRBJ2-1|TRBD2|NA
CASSSRTSGVLSYNEQFF
TGTGCCAGCAGCTCCCGGACTAGCGGGGTCCTCTCCTACAATGAGCAGTTCTTC